This T cell receptor (beta chain) was identified during a study of T cell responses to AZD1222 COVID-19 vaccine. Study-wide results and limits: Following two doses of AZD1222, Spike-specific TCR breadth and depth rose. Clonal diversity may have been underestimated in mostly white British donors.

Generated by immunoSEQ multiplex PCR, the TCRdb table keeps only in-frame clones and is missing some. The sample carries about 130,000 clones, more than 90% recorded once. Remarks on this clone: Its antigen is still unknown.

Germline V gene data show CDR1 as LGHDT and CDR2 as YNNKEL (reference sequence). With 0 bases removed from V and 5 bases from J, the gap between germline ends came to 13 bases. There are 15 residues in the CDR3. The rearrangement links TRBV3-1 (or the pseudogene TRBV3-2) to TRBJ2-5; D gene ambiguous. The clonotype comes from an adult who received the AZD1222 COVID-19 vaccine. The sample was peripheral blood, taken 28 days after the second AZD1222 dose. The CDR3 region has the DNA TGTGCCAGCAGCCAAGATTCCTATGGTGGGGAGACCCAGTACTTC. Its translation is CASSQDSYGGETQYF.